Listed below are T cell receptor beta chains from one sample, sequenced in a study of T cell changes during pregnancy in multiple sclerosis. Profiling relied on immunoSEQ multiplex PCR, and the TCRdb table lists in-frame clones only, not all of them. The table shows 77,000 or so clones, with around 93% occurring only once. The specimen comprised peripheral blood, sampled in the second trimester of pregnancy. The receptors derive from a female donor in good health, enrolled as a control in a pregnancy study. Each CDR3 is given with its conserved first and last residue. A D gene is named only where the DNA matches it firmly. For some rows the clone size is stated as once, few or many, or as a class when expanded; others skip it.

len | abundance | j_gene | d_gene | v_gene | CDR3nt | CDR3aa
17 | . | TRBJ1-1 | TRBD1 | TRBV30 | TGTGCCTGGACACAGGGGGCCACCACAATAATGAACACTGAAGCTTTCTTT | CAWTQGATTIMNTEAFF
15 | . | TRBJ2-2 | TRBD1 | TRBV6-5 | TGTGCCAGCAGTTACGACGACAGGGGCACCGGGGAGCTGTTTTTT | CASSYDDRGTGELFF
16 | . | TRBJ1-3 | TRBD1 | TRBV6-5 | TGTGCCAGCAGTTACTCGAGGGACAGGGCTGGAAACACCATATATTTT | CASSYSRDRAGNTIYF
14 | . | TRBJ2-3 | . | TRBV14 | TGTGCCAGCAGTATGGACAGTTTCACAGATACGCAGTATTTT | CASSMDSFTDTQYF
14 | . | TRBJ1-6 | . | TRBV6-4 | TGTGCCAGCAGTGATGGGGGGTATAATTCACCCCTCCACTTT | CASSDGGYNSPLHF
16 | . | TRBJ2-4 | . | TRBV9 | TGTGCCAGCAGCGTAGATTCCCAGGCGAGCAAAAACATTCAGTACTTC | CASSVDSQASKNIQYF
14 | . | TRBJ2-1 | TRBD2 | TRBV4-1 | TGCGCCAGCAGCCGGAGCGGGGGGTTTAATGAGCAGTTCTTC | CASSRSGGFNEQFF
13 | . | TRBJ1-4 | . | TRBV5-6 | TGTGCCAGCAGCCCACAGGGCGATGAAAAACTGTTTTTT | CASSPQGDEKLFF
13 | . | TRBJ1-5 | . | TRBV19 | TGTGCCAGTAGTATAGGGCGGAGAGAGCCCCAGCATTTT | CASSIGRREPQHF
15 | . | TRBJ1-1 | . | TRBV18 | TGTGCCAGCTCACCACCGCTAGGCATGAACACTGAAGCTTTCTTT | CASSPPLGMNTEAFF
17 | . | TRBJ2-1 | . | TRBV9 | TGTGCCAGCAGCCGAGGTGCTCCGGGACAAATCTACAATGAGCAGTTCTTC | CASSRGAPGQIYNEQFF
17 | . | TRBJ1-2 | . | TRBV4-3 | TGCGCCAGCAGCCAAGACCCCGGCAGGGCAACTAACTATGGCTACACCTTC | CASSQDPGRATNYGYTF
14 | . | TRBJ2-3 | . | TRBV5-8 | TGTGCCAGCAGCCATAGAAAAGGCACAGATACGCAGTATTTT | CASSHRKGTDTQYF
19 | once | TRBJ1-5 | . | TRBV15 | TGTGCCACCAGCAGAGATCGGGGGGTGAAGGCCGGGGCTAATCAGCCCCAGCATTTT | CATSRDRGVKAGANQPQHF
13 | once | TRBJ1-1 | . | TRBV11-3 | TGTGCCAGCAGCGCTGCAGGGCGAACTGAAGCTTTCTTT | CASSAAGRTEAFF
15 | . | TRBJ1-1 | . | TRBV2 | TGTGCCAGCAGGATAACAGGGATTAAGAACACTGAAGCTTTCTTT | CASRITGIKNTEAFF
16 | . | TRBJ1-4 | . | TRBV5-6 | TGTGCCAGCAGCGATAAACCAGCTTGGGAGACTGAAAAACTGTTTTTT | CASSDKPAWETEKLFF
18 | . | TRBJ2-7 | TRBD1 | TRBV6-1 | TGTGCCAGCAGTGAAAGTCGGACAGGGGTTTTAGGGTCCTACGAGCAGTACTTC | CASSESRTGVLGSYEQYF
16 | . | TRBJ1-3 | TRBD1 | TRBV30 | TGTGCCTGGAGATACCGTACAGGGGGCCCTGGAAACACCATATATTTT | CAWRYRTGGPGNTIYF
14 | . | TRBJ1-1 | TRBD1 | TRBV16 | TGTGCCAGCACCCCGGACAGGTTGAACACTGAAGCTTTCTTT | CASTPDRLNTEAFF
15 | . | TRBJ1-2 | . | TRBV7-9 | TGTGCCAGCAGCTTAAGCACAGCACCCTTCTATGGCTACACCTTC | CASSLSTAPFYGYTF
15 | . | TRBJ1-1 | . | TRBV18 | TGTGCCAGCTCACCACCGGGGACATTGAGCACTGAAGCTTTCTTT | CASSPPGTLSTEAFF
15 | . | TRBJ1-6 | TRBD1 | TRBV4-1 | TGCGCCAGCAGCCAGCCCACAGGGGGAAAATCACCCCTCCACTTT | CASSQPTGGKSPLHF
15 | . | TRBJ1-3 | . | TRBV30 | TGTGCCTGGAGTGTAGGGGGATACCCTGGAAACACCATATATTTT | CAWSVGGYPGNTIYF
14 | . | TRBJ1-2 | TRBD1 | TRBV5-1 | TGCGCCAGCGGACGGACAGGGGGCGGGTATGGCTACACCTTC | CASGRTGGGYGYTF
16 | . | TRBJ2-1 | . | TRBV4-2 | TGTGCCAGCAGCCAAGATGCCGGGAATCCGAGCGATGAGCAGTTCTTC | CASSQDAGNPSDEQFF
16 | . | TRBJ1-3 | . | TRBV19 | TGTGCCAGTAGCCCTGAGATCGGTTTCTCTGGAAACACCATATATTTT | CASSPEIGFSGNTIYF
14 | . | TRBJ1-1 | . | TRBV5-5 | TGTGCCAGCAGCTCCGGGCCAGGGCACACTGAAGCTTTCTTT | CASSSGPGHTEAFF
20 | . | TRBJ2-2 | . | TRBV12-5 | TGTGCTAGTGGTGGCGCCCACTATCTGATCAGTAGAACGAACACCGGGGAGCTGTTTTTT | CASGGAHYLISRTNTGELFF
15 | . | TRBJ2-6 | . | TRBV7-3 | TGTGCCAGCAGCTTAATGGGGGCAGGGGCCAACGTCCTGACTTTC | CASSLMGAGANVLTF